This entry is about one T cell receptor beta chain. The J segment lost 4 bases and the V segment lost 7 bases, leaving 9 bases of the junction unmatched. The CDR3 contains 14 residues. Germline CDR1 is MNHEY and CDR2 is SVGAGI. Repertoires were generated with immunoSEQ multiplex PCR, while TCRdb's copy carries only in-frame clones and drops some. This table has tens of thousands of clones, 92% appearing once. The sample is drawn from a study of technical replicates of blood from a few donors. The specimen was T cells isolated from PBMCs. The J gene is TRBJ1-2, the V gene TRBV6-5, with 7 bases lining up with TRBD1. The clonotype originates from a human donor in good health. CDR3 coding DNA: TGTGCCAGCACCCGAGGACAGGACGGCTATGGCTACACCTTC. Protein product: CASTRGQDGYGYTF.